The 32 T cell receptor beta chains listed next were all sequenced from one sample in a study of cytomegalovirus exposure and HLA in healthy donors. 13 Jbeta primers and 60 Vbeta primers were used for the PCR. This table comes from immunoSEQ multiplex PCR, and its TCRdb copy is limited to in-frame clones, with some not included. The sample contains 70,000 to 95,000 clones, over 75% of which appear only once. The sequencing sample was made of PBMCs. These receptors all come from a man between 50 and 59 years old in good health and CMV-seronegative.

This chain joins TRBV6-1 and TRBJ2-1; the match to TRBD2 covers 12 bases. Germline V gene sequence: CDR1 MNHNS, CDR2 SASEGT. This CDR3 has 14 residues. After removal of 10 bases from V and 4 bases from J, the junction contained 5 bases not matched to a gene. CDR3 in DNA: TGTGCCATCCGACTAGCGGGGGAATACAATGAGCAGTTCTTC. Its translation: CAIRLAGEYNEQFF.

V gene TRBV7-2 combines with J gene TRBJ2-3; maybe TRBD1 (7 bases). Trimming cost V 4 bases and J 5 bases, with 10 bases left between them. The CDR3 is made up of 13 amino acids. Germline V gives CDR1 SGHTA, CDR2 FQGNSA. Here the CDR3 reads CASSYQGGDTQYF. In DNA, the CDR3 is TGTGCCAGCAGCTACCAGGGGGGAGATACGCAGTATTTT.

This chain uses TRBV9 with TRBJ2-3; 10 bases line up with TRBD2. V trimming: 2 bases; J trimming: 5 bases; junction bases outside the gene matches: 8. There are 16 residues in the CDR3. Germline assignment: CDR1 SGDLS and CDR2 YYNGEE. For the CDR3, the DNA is TGTGCCAGCAGCGTTACCCAGCGGGGGGGCGGAGATACGCAGTATTTT. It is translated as CASSVTQRGGGDTQYF. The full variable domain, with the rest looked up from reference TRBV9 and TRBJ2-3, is DSGVTQTPKHLITATGQRVTLRCSPRSGDLSVYWYQQSLDQGLQFLIQYYNGEERAKGNILERFSAQQFPDLHSELNLSSLELGDSALYFCASSVTQRGGGDTQYFGPGTRLTVL.

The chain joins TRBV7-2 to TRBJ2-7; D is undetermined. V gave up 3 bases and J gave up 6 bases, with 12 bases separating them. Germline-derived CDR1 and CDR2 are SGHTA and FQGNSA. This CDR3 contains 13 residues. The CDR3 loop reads CASSLAGSFEQYF. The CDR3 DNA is TGTGCCAGCAGCTTGGCAGGTTCTTTCGAGCAGTACTTC.

The CDR3 loop is CATSRESPGLAGSTQYF. The CDR3 DNA is TGTGCCACCAGCAGAGAGAGCCCGGGACTAGCGGGGAGTACGCAGTATTTT. The rearrangement joins TRBV15 to TRBJ2-3; 13 bases agree with TRBD2. This CDR3 region has 17 residues. The V gene end was trimmed by 0 bases and the J gene end by 8 bases; junction bases not matched to a gene: 8. Germline V lookup: CDR1 LNHNV, CDR2 YYDKDF (reference sequence).

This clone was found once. The CDR3 sequence is CASSSGTGAYGYTF. The DNA of the CDR3 is TGTGCCAGCAGCTCCGGGACAGGGGCCTATGGCTACACCTTC. The chain combines TRBV6-1 with TRBJ1-2; 10 bases align to TRBD1. This CDR3 spans 14 amino acids. Germline V gives CDR1 MNHNS, CDR2 SASEGT. V was clipped by 6 bases and J by 4 bases; unmatched bases: 5.

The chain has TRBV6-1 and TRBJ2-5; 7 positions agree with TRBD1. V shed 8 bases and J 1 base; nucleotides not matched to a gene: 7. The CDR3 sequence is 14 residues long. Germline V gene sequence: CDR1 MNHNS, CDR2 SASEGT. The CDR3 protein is CASRRGQIQETQYF. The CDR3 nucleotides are TGTGCCAGCCGAAGGGGGCAGATCCAAGAGACCCAGTACTTC.

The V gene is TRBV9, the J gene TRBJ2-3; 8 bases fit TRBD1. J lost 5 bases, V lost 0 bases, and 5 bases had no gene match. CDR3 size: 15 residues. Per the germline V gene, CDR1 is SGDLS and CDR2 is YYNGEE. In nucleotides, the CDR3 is TGTGCCAGCAGCGTAGGGGACAGGTACCAAGATACGCAGTATTTT. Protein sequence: CASSVGDRYQDTQYF.

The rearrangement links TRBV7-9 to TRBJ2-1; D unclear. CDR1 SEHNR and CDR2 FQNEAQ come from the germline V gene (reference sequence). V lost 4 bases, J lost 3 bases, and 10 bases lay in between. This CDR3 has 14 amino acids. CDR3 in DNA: TGTGCCAGCAGCTCGACTGGCTTCTACAATGAGCAGTTCTTC. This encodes CASSSTGFYNEQFF.

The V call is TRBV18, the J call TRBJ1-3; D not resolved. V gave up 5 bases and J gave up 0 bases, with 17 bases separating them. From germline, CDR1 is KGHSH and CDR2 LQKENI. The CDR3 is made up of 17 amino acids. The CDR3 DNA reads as TGTGCCAGCTCATCGTCCCCGGCAGGATACTCTGGAAACACCATATATTTT. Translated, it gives CASSSSPAGYSGNTIYF.

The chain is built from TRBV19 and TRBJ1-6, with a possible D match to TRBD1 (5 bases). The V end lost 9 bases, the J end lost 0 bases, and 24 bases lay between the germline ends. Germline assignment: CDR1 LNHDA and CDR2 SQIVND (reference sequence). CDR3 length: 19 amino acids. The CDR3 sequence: CASQLRARERGSYNSPLHF. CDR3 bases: TGTGCCAGCCAGCTCCGGGCTCGGGAGAGGGGCTCCTATAATTCACCCCTCCACTTT.

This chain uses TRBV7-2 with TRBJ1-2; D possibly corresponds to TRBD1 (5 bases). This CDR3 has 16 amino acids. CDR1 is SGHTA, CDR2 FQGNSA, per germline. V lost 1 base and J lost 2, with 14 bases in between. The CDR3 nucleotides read TGTGCCAGCAGCTTAGAACCACGGTCAGGGAACTATGGCTACACCTTC. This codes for CASSLEPRSGNYGYTF.

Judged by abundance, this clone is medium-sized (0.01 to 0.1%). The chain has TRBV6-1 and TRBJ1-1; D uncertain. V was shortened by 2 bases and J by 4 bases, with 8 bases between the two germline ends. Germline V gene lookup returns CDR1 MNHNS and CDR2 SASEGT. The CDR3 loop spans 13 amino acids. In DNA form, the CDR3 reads TGTGCCAGCAGTGAACGAACACCCACTGAAGCTTTCTTT. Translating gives CASSERTPTEAFF.

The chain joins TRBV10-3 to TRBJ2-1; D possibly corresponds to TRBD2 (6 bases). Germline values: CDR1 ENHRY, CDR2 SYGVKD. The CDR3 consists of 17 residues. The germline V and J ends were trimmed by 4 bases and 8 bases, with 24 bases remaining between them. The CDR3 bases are TGTGCCATCAGTGGGGCCGGAATGCGGGAAAGGGTCTATGAGCAGTTCTTC. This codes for CAISGAGMRERVYEQFF.

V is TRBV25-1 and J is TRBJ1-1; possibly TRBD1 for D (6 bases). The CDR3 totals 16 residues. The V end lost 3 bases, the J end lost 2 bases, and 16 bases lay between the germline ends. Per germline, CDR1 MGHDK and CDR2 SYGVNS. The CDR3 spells CASSDWAGDLNTEAFF. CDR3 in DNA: TGTGCCAGCAGTGACTGGGCAGGGGATCTTAACACTGAAGCTTTCTTT.

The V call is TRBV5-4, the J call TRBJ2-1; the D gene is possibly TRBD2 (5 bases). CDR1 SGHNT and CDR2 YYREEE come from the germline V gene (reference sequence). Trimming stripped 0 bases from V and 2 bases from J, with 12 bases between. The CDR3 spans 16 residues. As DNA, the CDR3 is TGTGCCAGCAGCTTGGCACAGACTAAACCCTACAATGAGCAGTTCTTC. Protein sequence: CASSLAQTKPYNEQFF.

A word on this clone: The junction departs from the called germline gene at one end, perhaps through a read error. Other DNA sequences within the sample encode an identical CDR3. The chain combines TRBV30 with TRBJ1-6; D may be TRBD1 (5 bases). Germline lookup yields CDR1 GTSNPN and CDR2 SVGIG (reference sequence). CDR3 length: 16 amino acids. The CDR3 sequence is CAWSVAGRTYNSPLHF. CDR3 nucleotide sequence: TGTGCCTGGAGTGTAGCGGGACGCACCTATAATTCACCCCTCCACTTC.

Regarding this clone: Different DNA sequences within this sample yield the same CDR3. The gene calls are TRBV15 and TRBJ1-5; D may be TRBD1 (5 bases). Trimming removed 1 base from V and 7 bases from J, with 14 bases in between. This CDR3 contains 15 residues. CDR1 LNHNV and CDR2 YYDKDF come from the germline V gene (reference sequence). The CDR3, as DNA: TGTGCCACCAGCAGAGTGGGACGGGGGGGGCAGCCCCAGCATTTT. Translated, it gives CATSRVGRGGQPQHF.

The CDR3 coding sequence is TGTGCCAGTAGTGGGGAGACTGGGCGGAGGAATTCACCCCTCCACTTT. Translating gives CASSGETGRRNSPLHF. The V call is TRBV19, the J call TRBJ1-6; D is uncertain. The CDR3 extends over 16 amino acids. CDR1 and CDR2 (germline): LNHDA, SQIVND (reference sequence). V was pared by 5 bases and J by 7 bases, with 18 bases between.

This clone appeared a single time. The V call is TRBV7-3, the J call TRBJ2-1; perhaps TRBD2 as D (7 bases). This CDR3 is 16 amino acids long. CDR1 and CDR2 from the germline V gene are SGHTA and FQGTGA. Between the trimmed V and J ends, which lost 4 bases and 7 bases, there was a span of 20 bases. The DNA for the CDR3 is TGTGCCAGCAGCTCCCGACACGTAAAGGGGGGGAATGAGCAGTTCTTC. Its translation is CASSSRHVKGGNEQFF.

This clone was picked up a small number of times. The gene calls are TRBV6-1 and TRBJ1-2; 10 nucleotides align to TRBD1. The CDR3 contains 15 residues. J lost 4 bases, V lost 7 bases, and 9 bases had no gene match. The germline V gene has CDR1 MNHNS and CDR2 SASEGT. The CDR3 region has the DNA TGTGCCAGCACCCCGGACAGGGGGAGTGTCTATGGCTACACCTTC. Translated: CASTPDRGSVYGYTF.

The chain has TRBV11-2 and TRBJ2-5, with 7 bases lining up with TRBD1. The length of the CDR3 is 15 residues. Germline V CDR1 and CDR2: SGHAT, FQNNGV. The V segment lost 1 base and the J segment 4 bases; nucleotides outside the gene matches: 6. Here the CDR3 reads CASSLVNRGAETQYF. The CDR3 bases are TGTGCCAGCAGCTTAGTTAACAGGGGTGCAGAGACCCAGTACTTC.

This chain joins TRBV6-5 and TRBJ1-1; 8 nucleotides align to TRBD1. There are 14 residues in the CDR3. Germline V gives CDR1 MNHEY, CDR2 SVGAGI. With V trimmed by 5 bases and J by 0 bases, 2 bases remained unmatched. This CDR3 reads CASSLTGVNTEAFF. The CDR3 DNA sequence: TGTGCCAGCAGTCTGACAGGGGTGAACACTGAAGCTTTCTTT.

CDR3 in DNA: TGTGCCAGCAGCTTAAGGCAGGGGGCAAACACTGAAGCTTTCTTT. Protein: CASSLRQGANTEAFF. The rearrangement uses TRBV7-3 and TRBJ1-1; 8 nucleotides match TRBD1. The J segment lost 2 bases and the V segment lost 1 base, leaving 3 bases of the junction unmatched. CDR3 length: 15 residues. Germline V gene sequence: CDR1 SGHTA, CDR2 FQGTGA.

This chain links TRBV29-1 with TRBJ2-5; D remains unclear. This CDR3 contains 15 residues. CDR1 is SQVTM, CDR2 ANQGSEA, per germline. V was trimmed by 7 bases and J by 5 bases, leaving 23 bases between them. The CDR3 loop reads CSGMAIGEEDETQYF. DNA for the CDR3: TGCAGCGGGATGGCCATCGGCGAGGAAGATGAGACCCAGTACTTC.

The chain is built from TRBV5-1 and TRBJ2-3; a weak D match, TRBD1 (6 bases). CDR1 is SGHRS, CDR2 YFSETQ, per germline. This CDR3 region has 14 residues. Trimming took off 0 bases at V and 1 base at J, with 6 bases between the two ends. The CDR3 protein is CASSLGTGTDTQYF. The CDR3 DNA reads TGCGCCAGCAGCTTGGGGACAGGCACAGATACGCAGTATTTT.

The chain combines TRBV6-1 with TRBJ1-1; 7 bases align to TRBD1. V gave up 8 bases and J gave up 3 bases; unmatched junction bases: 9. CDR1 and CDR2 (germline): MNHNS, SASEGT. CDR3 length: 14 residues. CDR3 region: CASGWTGRDTEAFF. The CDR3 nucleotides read TGTGCCAGCGGTTGGACAGGAAGGGACACTGAAGCTTTCTTT.

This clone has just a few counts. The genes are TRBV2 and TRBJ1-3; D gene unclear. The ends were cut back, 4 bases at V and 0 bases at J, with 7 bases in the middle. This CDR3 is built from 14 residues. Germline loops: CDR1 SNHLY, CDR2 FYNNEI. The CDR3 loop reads CASSGQLSGNTIYF. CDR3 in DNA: TGTGCCAGCAGTGGACAACTCTCTGGAAACACCATATATTTT.

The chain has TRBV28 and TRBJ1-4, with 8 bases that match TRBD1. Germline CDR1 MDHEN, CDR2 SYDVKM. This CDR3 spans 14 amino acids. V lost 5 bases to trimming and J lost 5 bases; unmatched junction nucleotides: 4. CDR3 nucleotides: TGTGCCAGCAGTGACAGGGGTTTAAATGAAAAACTGTTTTTT. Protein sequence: CASSDRGLNEKLFF. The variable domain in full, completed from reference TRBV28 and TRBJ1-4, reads DVKVTQSSRYLVKRTGEKVFLECVQDMDHENMFWYRQDPGLGLRLIYFSYDVKMKEKGDIPEGYSVSREKKERFSLILESASTNQTSMYLCASSDRGLNEKLFFGSGTQLSVL.

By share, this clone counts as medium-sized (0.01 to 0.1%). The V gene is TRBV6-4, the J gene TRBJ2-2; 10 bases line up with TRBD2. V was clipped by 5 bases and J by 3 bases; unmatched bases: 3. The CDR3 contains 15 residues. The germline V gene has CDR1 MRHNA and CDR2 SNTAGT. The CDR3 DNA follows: TGTGCCAGCAGTCCCGGGACTAGCGACACCGGGGAGCTGTTTTTT. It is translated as CASSPGTSDTGELFF.

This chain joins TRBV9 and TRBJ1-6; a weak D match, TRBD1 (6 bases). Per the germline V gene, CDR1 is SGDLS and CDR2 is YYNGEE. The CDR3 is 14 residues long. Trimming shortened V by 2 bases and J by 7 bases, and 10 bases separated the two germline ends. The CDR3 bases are TGTGCCAGCAGCGTCGGACAGAACAATTCACCCCTCCACTTT. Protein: CASSVGQNNSPLHF.

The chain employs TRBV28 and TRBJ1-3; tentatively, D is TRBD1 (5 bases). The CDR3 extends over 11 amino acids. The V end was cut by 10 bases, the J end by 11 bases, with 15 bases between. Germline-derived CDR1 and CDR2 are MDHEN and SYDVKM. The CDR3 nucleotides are TGTGCCACCACGCAGGGTCGGTCCATATATTTT. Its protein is CATTQGRSIYF. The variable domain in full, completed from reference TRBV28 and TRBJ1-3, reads DVKVTQSSRYLVKRTGEKVFLECVQDMDHENMFWYRQDPGLGLRLIYFSYDVKMKEKGDIPEGYSVSREKKERFSLILESASTNQTSMYLCATTQGRSIYFGEGSWLTVV.